The rows below give T cell receptor beta chains drawn from one sample of a study of memory CD4+ T cells and cytomegalovirus serostatus. Sequencing was performed with immunoSEQ multiplex PCR; in TCRdb, only in-frame clones are kept and a portion is missing. Of about 52,000 clones in the sample, about 80% were seen once. The source material was memory CD4+ T cells from blood. The receptors were sampled from an adult in good health and CMV-seropositive. CDR3s include the opening cysteine and the closing phenylalanine or tryptophan. D genes are given only for firm matches. Not all rows give a size; the values are once, few, many and, for expanded clones, a class.

CASSMRGYNEQFF,TGTGCCAGTAGTATGCGGGGATACAATGAGCAGTTCTTC,TRBV19,TRBJ2-1,-,few
CASSLGDRAEQFF,TGCGCCAGCAGCTTGGGGGACAGGGCAGAGCAGTTCTTC,TRBV5-1,TRBJ2-1,TRBD1,few
CASSPASGSGGYNEQFF,TGTGCCAGCTCACCGGCCAGCGGGTCGGGGGGGTACAATGAGCAGTTCTTC,TRBV18,TRBJ2-1,TRBD2,once
CASSSLDRVGTDTQYF,TGTGCCAGCAGCTCCCTGGACAGGGTGGGCACAGATACGCAGTATTTT,TRBV7-3,TRBJ2-3,TRBD1,-
CASSLGPDREQYF,TGTGCCAGCAGCTTAGGACCCGATCGCGAGCAGTACTTC,TRBV7-2,TRBJ2-7,-,-
CAIRGSSGRSNEQFF,TGTGCCATCCGGGGATCTAGCGGGAGGAGCAATGAGCAGTTCTTC,TRBV10-3,TRBJ2-1,TRBD2,-
CASSLSPRSSFNNEQFF,TGTGCCAGCAGTTTATCCCCCCGGAGCTCTTTCAACAATGAGCAGTTCTTC,TRBV27,TRBJ2-1,-,-
CASSVGIYEQYF,TGTGCCAGCAGCGTAGGGATCTACGAGCAGTACTTC,TRBV2,TRBJ2-7,-,-
CASTQDSFSAGYTF,TGTGCCAGCACGCAGGACAGCTTTTCCGCTGGCTACACCTTC,TRBV7-2,TRBJ1-2,-,-
CASGLDMGLAKREQFF,TGTGCTAGTGGTTTGGATATGGGACTAGCGAAAAGAGAGCAGTTCTTC,TRBV12-5,TRBJ2-1,TRBD2,-
CASSLPGALYGYTF,TGTGCCAGCAGCTTACCTGGGGCACTCTATGGCTACACCTTC,TRBV11-2,TRBJ1-2,-,few
CASSFGASGSKADTQYF,TGTGCCAGCAGCTTTGGGGCTAGCGGGAGTAAAGCAGATACGCAGTATTTT,TRBV7-3,TRBJ2-3,TRBD2,-
CASSTGGPYEQYF,TGTGCCAGTAGTACCGGGGGGCCCTACGAGCAGTACTTC,TRBV19,TRBJ2-7,-,-
CASSGTPSGANVLTF,TGTGCGTCTAGCGGTACGCCCTCTGGGGCCAACGTCCTGACTTTC,TRBV19,TRBJ2-6,TRBD2,-
CASSFGGTSYEQYF,TGTGCCAGCAGCTTTGGGGGTACCTCCTACGAGCAGTACTTC,TRBV7-2,TRBJ2-7,-,-
CASSNPGDYEQYF,TGCGCCAGCAGCAACCCAGGGGACTACGAGCAGTACTTC,TRBV5-1,TRBJ2-7,-,-